Below, 17 T cell receptor beta chains from the same sample are listed, as sequenced in a study of cytomegalovirus exposure and HLA in healthy donors. Primers: 60 Vbeta forward and 13 Jbeta reverse. Using immunoSEQ multiplex PCR, the repertoire was profiled, and TCRdb retains in-frame clones only, with some absent. The top ten hold roughly 4% of the sample, which has some 130,000 clones, around 72% seen once. The sequenced sample was PBMCs. These receptors originate from a man in his forties or fifties in good health and CMV-seropositive.

V is TRBV18 and J is TRBJ1-2, with D possibly matching TRBD1 (6 bases). Germline values: CDR1 KGHSH, CDR2 LQKENI. V was cut by 0 bases and J by 4 bases, with 12 bases left in between. This CDR3 is 15 amino acids long. The CDR3 sequence is CASSPPSEDSYGYTF. The CDR3 DNA sequence: TGTGCCAGCTCACCACCGAGTGAGGACAGCTATGGCTACACCTTC.

A word on this clone: Other nucleotide sequences in the sample specify the same CDR3. The gene calls are TRBV29-1 and TRBJ1-5, with a possible D match to TRBD1 (5 bases). The CDR3 is made up of 13 amino acids. Germline values: CDR1 SQVTM, CDR2 ANQGSEA. Between the trimmed V and J ends, which lost 7 bases and 2 bases, there was a span of 12 bases. Written as DNA, the CDR3 is TGCAGCGCGGGGGGGGGTGGCAATCAGCCCCAGCATTTT. The encoded protein is CSAGGGGNQPQHF.

The V gene is TRBV7-9, the J gene TRBJ2-3; TRBD2 is a possible D gene (6 bases). The CDR3 totals 18 residues. Germline-derived CDR1 and CDR2 are SEHNR and FQNEAQ (reference sequence). Trimming pared 4 bases from V and 2 bases from J, leaving 22 bases between. CDR3 nucleotide sequence: TGTGCCAGCAGCTCAACCGGGGCCTACGCGGGGTACACAGATACGCAGTATTTT. Translation: CASSSTGAYAGYTDTQYF.

The V call is TRBV7-9, the J call TRBJ1-3, with TRBD1 matching 11 bases. Germline V gene lookup returns CDR1 SEHNR and CDR2 FQNEAQ (reference sequence). With V trimmed by 1 base and J by 1 base, 9 bases remained unmatched. This CDR3 comprises 19 residues. The CDR3: CASSLGTGGFTRSGNTIYF. CDR3 DNA sequence: TGTGCCAGCAGCTTAGGGACAGGGGGCTTCACCAGATCTGGAAACACCATATATTTT.

In its sample, this clone was seen a few times. The chain recombines TRBV19 with TRBJ2-6, with 7 bases aligning to TRBD2. This CDR3 is built from 16 residues. Germline V gene sequence: CDR1 LNHDA, CDR2 SQIVND (reference sequence). V was pared by 2 bases and J by 2 bases, with 3 bases of the junction left unmatched. CDR3 coding DNA: TGTGCCAGTAGTATACCCCGGGGGGCTGGGGCCAACGTCCTGACTTTC. It is translated as CASSIPRGAGANVLTF.

This clone was picked up one time. CDR3 amino acids: CASSGGTSSGNTIYF. The CDR3 coding sequence is TGTGCCAGCAGTGGAGGGACTAGCTCTGGAAACACCATATATTTT. The J gene is TRBJ1-3, the V gene TRBV2; a weak D match, TRBD1 (5 bases). The CDR3 runs to 15 residues. From germline, CDR1 is SNHLY and CDR2 FYNNEI. Deletions cut 4 bases from V and 0 bases from J, with 10 bases between.

V is TRBV4-1 and J is TRBJ2-3; the D gene is possibly TRBD2 (7 bases). The CDR3 contains 17 residues. Trimming pared 4 bases from V and 4 bases from J, leaving 21 bases between. CDR1 and CDR2 (germline): MGHRA, YSYEKL. The CDR3 is CASSLYGGGLGADTQYF. The CDR3 DNA is TGCGCCAGCAGCCTATACGGGGGCGGACTAGGTGCAGATACGCAGTATTTT.

The genes are TRBV2 and TRBJ1-3, with 7 bases identical to TRBD1. J was trimmed by 1 base and V by 5 bases; bases with no gene match: 2. From germline, CDR1 is SNHLY and CDR2 FYNNEI. The CDR3 spans 14 residues. DNA of the CDR3: TGTGCCAGCAGTCGACAGGGTTCTGGAAACACCATATATTTT. Protein: CASSRQGSGNTIYF.

The V and J genes are TRBV10-3 and TRBJ1-2; possible D gene TRBD1, 5 bases. The CDR3 length is 16 residues. The V end lost 8 bases, the J end lost 4 bases, and 23 bases lay between the germline ends. CDR1 and CDR2 (germline): ENHRY, SYGVKD. CDR3: CAIDGGGYESSYGYTF. CDR3 nucleotide sequence: TGTGCCATCGACGGGGGGGGGTACGAGTCTTCCTATGGCTACACCTTC.

V and J are TRBV19 and TRBJ1-2, with a weak D call TRBD1 (6 bases). This CDR3 contains 17 residues. V lost 5 bases and J lost 5, with 24 bases in between. Germline values: CDR1 LNHDA, CDR2 SQIVND (reference sequence). This CDR3 reads CASSHRQPLKRGYGYTF. The CDR3 coding sequence is TGTGCCAGTAGTCATAGACAGCCACTTAAGAGGGGGTATGGCTACACCTTC.

V is TRBV19 and J is TRBJ1-2, with a weak D call TRBD1 (5 bases). This CDR3 region has 13 residues. Germline CDR1 is LNHDA and CDR2 is SQIVND (reference sequence). Between the trimmed V and J ends, which lost 3 bases and 3 bases, there was a span of 8 bases. This CDR3 reads CASSMPGDYGYTF. The CDR3 DNA follows: TGTGCCAGTAGTATGCCGGGGGACTATGGCTACACCTTC.

The genes are TRBV11-2 and TRBJ2-7, with D possibly matching TRBD1 (5 bases). Germline V gene sequence: CDR1 SGHAT, CDR2 FQNNGV. This CDR3 contains 16 residues. The V end was cut by 0 bases, the J end by 2 bases, with 14 bases between. CDR3 sequence: CASSLDEAGLPYEQYF. CDR3 in DNA: TGTGCCAGCAGCTTAGATGAGGCAGGGCTTCCCTACGAGCAGTACTTC.

This sequence joins TRBV4-2 and TRBJ1-4; possibly TRBD1 for D (6 bases). V lost 7 bases, J lost 3 bases, and 12 bases lay in between. The CDR3 loop spans 14 amino acids. Germline CDR1 reads LGHNA; CDR2 reads YNFKEQ. DNA of the CDR3: TGTGCCAGCACCCGGACAGTCGCTAATGAAAAACTGTTTTTT. Protein product: CASTRTVANEKLFF.

This chain links TRBV29-1 with TRBJ1-1, with a weak D call TRBD1 (5 bases). V lost 4 bases, J lost 5 bases, and 14 bases lay in between. The CDR3 extends over 13 amino acids. CDR1 is SQVTM, CDR2 ANQGSEA, per germline. CDR3 region: CSVVSYRRTEAFF. The DNA for the CDR3 is TGCAGCGTTGTTAGTTACAGGCGAACTGAAGCTTTCTTT.

On this clone itself: The same CDR3 is also encoded by other DNA sequences in this sample. V usage is TRBV2 and J usage is TRBJ1-1, with 9 positions matching TRBD1. Germline values: CDR1 SNHLY, CDR2 FYNNEI. Trimming at V came to 5 bases and at J to 8 bases, leaving 6 bases not matched to a gene. This CDR3 region has 13 residues. CDR3 in DNA: TGTGCCAGCAGTCAACAGGGGGCGAGAGAAGCTTTCTTT. Protein sequence: CASSQQGAREAFF.

The chain uses TRBV21-1 and TRBJ2-5; the table's D call TRBD2 went unverified against the DNA. TRBV21-1 is a known pseudogene. The CDR3 has 11 residues. The CDR3 coding sequence is TGTGCCAGCAGCTTTTATGAGACCCAGTACTTC. Its translation: CASSFYETQYF.

The rearrangement uses TRBV9 and TRBJ1-5, with 7 bases that match TRBD1. This CDR3 is 14 amino acids long. V shed 2 bases, J shed 7 bases, and the junction held 6 bases outside the gene matches. CDR1 SGDLS and CDR2 YYNGEE come from the germline V gene. The CDR3 loop is CASSVTGVGQPQHF. CDR3 sequence (DNA): TGTGCCAGCAGCGTTACAGGGGTTGGCCAGCCCCAGCATTTT.